These 29 T cell receptor beta chains were sequenced from one sample in a study of shared T cell receptors in the human thymus. Profiled with immunoSEQ multiplex PCR; TCRdb holds only in-frame clones, not every one. The table has 650,000 to 950,000 clones, approximately 85% seen once. These data also formed part of another study, on human thymus T cells.

The sequenced sample was thymocytes. These receptors were obtained from a girl under three years old with a congenital heart defect.

The chain links TRBV30 to TRBJ1-2; 9 nucleotides match TRBD1. Germline trimming cut 2 bases from V and 5 bases from J; bases unmatched to any gene: 18. Germline CDR1 GTSNPN, CDR2 SVGIG (reference sequence). The CDR3 runs 18 residues. CDR3 nucleotides: TGTGCCTGGAGTTCCCGGGACAGGGCCCCTCCTGCGGGGTATGGCTACACCTTC. This sequence encodes CAWSSRDRAPPAGYGYTF.

The rearrangement links TRBV7-9 to TRBJ1-1; D might be TRBD1 (6 bases). V was cut by 6 bases and J by 8 bases, with 13 bases left in between. Germline lookup yields CDR1 SEHNR and CDR2 FQNEAQ (reference sequence). The CDR3 is 12 residues long. The CDR3 is CASSIRDKEAFF. The CDR3 region has the DNA TGTGCCAGCAGTATCCGGGACAAAGAAGCTTTCTTT. Full variable domain (rest looked up from reference TRBV7-9 and TRBJ1-1): DTGVSQNPRHKITKRGQNVTFRCDPISEHNRLYWYRQTLGQGPEFLTYFQNEAQLEKSRLLSDRFSAERPKGSFSTLEIQRTEQGDSAMYLCASSIRDKEAFFGQGTRLTVV.

The chain is built from TRBV7-2 and TRBJ2-2, with 13 positions matching TRBD2. V dropped 5 bases and J dropped 7; count of bases not matched to a gene: 4. The CDR3 consists of 15 residues. CDR1 is SGHTA and CDR2 is FQGNSA in the germline V gene. In DNA form, the CDR3 reads TGTGCCAGCAGCCCGGGACTAGCGGGGATCGGGGAGCTGTTTTTT. This translates into CASSPGLAGIGELFF. The full variable domain, with the rest looked up from reference TRBV7-2 and TRBJ2-2, is GAGVSQSPSNKVTEKGKDVELRCDPISGHTALYWYRQSLGQGLEFLIYFQGNSAPDKSGLPSDRFSAERTGGSVSTLTIQRTQQEDSAVYLCASSPGLAGIGELFFGEGSRLTVL.

The V and J genes are TRBV13 and TRBJ2-1, with 9 bases lining up with TRBD1. Germline-derived CDR1 and CDR2 are PRHDT and FYEKMQ (reference sequence). The CDR3 has 19 amino acids. The J segment lost 1 base and the V segment lost 5 bases, leaving 15 bases of the junction unmatched. CDR3 nucleotide sequence: TGTGCCAGCAGCCTTTGCCGGGACAGGGACCTAAATTCCTACAATGAGCAGTTCTTC. Its translation: CASSLCRDRDLNSYNEQFF.

The V call is TRBV10-1, the J call TRBJ2-7, with 8 bases that match TRBD1. The CDR3 sequence is 16 residues long. CDR1 is WNHNN, CDR2 SYGVQD, per germline (reference sequence). Unmatched junction bases numbered 10, after V lost 2 bases and J lost 4 bases. CDR3 nucleotides: TGCGCCAGCAGTGAGGGGGGAGGACAGGGCCTATACGAGCAGTACTTC. It translates to CASSEGGGQGLYEQYF.

The table lists this clone with a count of one. CDR3 residues: CAWSVNPGGQPQHF. Here the CDR3 DNA reads TGTGCCTGGAGTGTTAACCCTGGGGGCCAGCCCCAGCATTTT. The chain links TRBV30 to TRBJ1-5, with D tentatively TRBD1 (6 bases). This CDR3 has 14 residues. The germline V gene encodes CDR1 GTSNPN and CDR2 SVGIG (reference sequence). Trimming cost V 0 bases and J 7 bases, with 13 bases left between them.

The chain links TRBV30 to TRBJ1-5; D ambiguous. Trimming took off 2 bases at V and 6 bases at J, with 23 bases between the two ends. Germline CDR1 and CDR2: GTSNPN and SVGIG (reference sequence). The CDR3 extends over 17 amino acids. The CDR3 DNA reads TGTGCCTGGAGTATCCCGACGCCGTTCCCGTCGGGTCAGCCCCAGCATTTT. Translated: CAWSIPTPFPSGQPQHF.

For the CDR3, the DNA is TGTGCCAGCAGCGGACCCAGTAGCAGGGGAATAAGAACTGAAGCTTTCTTT. Its protein is CASSGPSSRGIRTEAFF. The chain joins TRBV7-9 to TRBJ1-1; D possibly corresponds to TRBD1 (6 bases). Per germline, CDR1 SEHNR and CDR2 FQNEAQ (reference sequence). The CDR3 totals 17 residues. Trimming took 5 bases from V and 5 from J, leaving 24 bases between them. Using reference TRBV7-9 and TRBJ1-1 for the parts outside the CDR3, the full variable domain is DTGVSQNPRHKITKRGQNVTFRCDPISEHNRLYWYRQTLGQGPEFLTYFQNEAQLEKSRLLSDRFSAERPKGSFSTLEIQRTEQGDSAMYLCASSGPSSRGIRTEAFFGQGTRLTVV.

The sample holds a few counts of this clone. The chain recombines TRBV27 with TRBJ1-1, with D possibly being TRBD1 (5 bases). The ends were cut back, 5 bases at V and 1 base at J, with 20 bases in the middle. The length of the CDR3 is 17 residues. CDR1 and CDR2 (germline): MNHEY, SMNVEV (reference sequence). As DNA, the CDR3 is TGTGCCAGCAGTCCGCAGAACAGGAGGCGGGGGAACACTGAAGCTTTCTTT. Amino acid sequence: CASSPQNRRRGNTEAFF.

CDR3 nucleotides: TGTGCTAGTGGTTTGGTACCCAACTCCAAGGGGGCGACGGACAATCAGCCCCAGCATTTT. This gives the protein CASGLVPNSKGATDNQPQHF. The chain employs TRBV12-5 and TRBJ1-5; 7 bases align to TRBD1. V shed 0 bases, J shed 3 bases, and the junction held 17 bases outside the gene matches. CDR1 and CDR2 (germline): LGHNT, FRNRAP. The CDR3 totals 20 residues. The full variable domain, rest sourced from reference TRBV12-5 and TRBJ1-5, is DARVTQTPRHKVTEMGQEVTMRCQPILGHNTVFWYRQTMMQGLELLAYFRNRAPLDDSGMPKDRFSAEMPDATLATLKIQPSEPRDSAVYFCASGLVPNSKGATDNQPQHFGDGTRLSIL.

The gene calls are TRBV7-6 and TRBJ1-1; possibly TRBD1 for D (5 bases). The V gene lost 6 bases and the J gene lost 1 base, with 24 bases spanning the gap. CDR3 length equals 18 residues. From germline, CDR1 is SGHVS and CDR2 FNYEAQ. Here the CDR3 DNA reads TGTGCCAGCAGTCCTAAGGGGCAGCCTCCCAACCGGAACACTGAAGCTTTCTTT. Protein product: CASSPKGQPPNRNTEAFF.

This clone has just a few counts. The rearrangement joins TRBV6-4 to TRBJ2-7; 8 bases line up with TRBD1. V was clipped by 0 bases and J by 4 bases; unmatched bases: 17. Germline V gene lookup returns CDR1 MRHNA and CDR2 SNTAGT. The CDR3 loop spans 19 amino acids. CDR3 sequence reads: CASSDSLSRGPTNPYEQYF. The DNA of the CDR3 is TGTGCCAGCAGTGACTCGTTATCCAGGGGGCCAACAAACCCTTACGAGCAGTACTTC.

V and J are TRBV15 and TRBJ2-1; 8 bases map to TRBD2. Germline V CDR1 and CDR2: LNHNV, YYDKDF (reference sequence). The CDR3 length is 18 residues. J lost 5 bases, V lost 5 bases, and 17 bases had no gene match. The CDR3 nucleotides are TGTGCCACCAGCCGGAGTGGAGCGAATCCGGGGGGGAACAATGAGCAGTTCTTC. Amino acids: CATSRSGANPGGNNEQFF.

The chain links TRBV6-1 to TRBJ1-2; 10 nucleotides align to TRBD1. This CDR3 is built from 13 residues. Germline V gene lookup returns CDR1 MNHNS and CDR2 SASEGT. The V and J ends lost 5 bases and 7 bases, in that order; junction bases with no gene match: 4. In DNA, the CDR3 is TGTGCCAGCAGTCGAGACAGGGGGCTTGGCTACACCTTC. Amino acid sequence: CASSRDRGLGYTF.

This chain joins TRBV4-1 and TRBJ2-1; TRBD1 might be the D (6 bases). In germline, CDR1 is MGHRA, CDR2 YSYEKL. V was cut by 4 bases and J by 5 bases, with 6 bases left in between. The CDR3 sequence is 12 residues long. In DNA form, the CDR3 reads TGCGCCAGCAGCCCAGGGGACAATGAGCAGTTCTTC. Its protein product is CASSPGDNEQFF.

This chain joins TRBV4-3 and TRBJ2-6, with 10 bases matching TRBD1. The trim removed 1 base at V and 5 bases at J, leaving 11 bases unmatched. CDR3 length equals 19 residues. Germline assignment: CDR1 LGHNA and CDR2 YSLEER. CDR3 DNA sequence: TGCGCCAGCAGCCAAGGTTCCCGGGACAGGGGTGTCTGGGCCAACGTCCTGACTTTC. Its protein product is CASSQGSRDRGVWANVLTF.

The chain joins TRBV12-2 to TRBJ1-4; the DNA was not used to check the table's D call, TRBD1. TRBV12-2 is a known pseudogene. The CDR3 contains 17 residues. CDR3 DNA: TGTGCTCTACCCGGACAGGGAACGGTAAAGGATCAAGAAAAACTGTTTTTT. Translating gives CALPGQGTVKDQEKLFF.

The chain combines TRBV9 with TRBJ1-2, with 7 positions matching TRBD1. The CDR3 sequence is 18 residues long. The germline V gene encodes CDR1 SGDLS and CDR2 YYNGEE. Unmatched junction bases numbered 15, after V lost 2 bases and J lost 2 bases. The CDR3 loop reads CASSVWDSKETTNYGYTF. The CDR3 coding sequence is TGTGCCAGCAGCGTCTGGGACAGCAAAGAAACTACAAACTATGGCTACACCTTC.

The chain recombines TRBV18 with TRBJ1-1, with D possibly TRBD1 on 6 matching bases. With 5 bases removed from V and 2 bases from J, the gap between germline ends came to 27 bases. The CDR3 is 19 residues long. Germline V gene lookup returns CDR1 KGHSH and CDR2 LQKENI. The CDR3 sequence is CASSANRAQRNSNNTEAFF. CDR3 sequence (DNA): TGTGCCAGCTCAGCTAACAGGGCCCAGCGGAACTCCAACAACACTGAAGCTTTCTTT.

CDR3 sequence: CATMRRQGGLMNTEAFF. In DNA form, the CDR3 reads TGTGCCACCATGAGGAGACAGGGCGGCCTTATGAACACTGAAGCTTTCTTT. The rearrangement links TRBV10-3 to TRBJ1-1, with 7 bases aligning to TRBD1. Germline-derived CDR1 and CDR2 are ENHRY and SYGVKD. V shed 10 bases and J 0 bases; nucleotides not matched to a gene: 17. The CDR3 contains 17 residues.

This clone appeared once. For the CDR3, the DNA is TGTGCCAGCAGTGCCAACTTAGCGGGGGGGTGCACAGATACGCAGTATTTT. This codes for CASSANLAGGCTDTQYF. The chain is built from TRBV6-4 and TRBJ2-3; TRBD2 aligns across 11 bases. CDR1 is MRHNA and CDR2 is SNTAGT in the germline V gene. The V gene end was trimmed by 4 bases and the J gene end by 1 base; junction bases not matched to a gene: 7. The CDR3 spans 17 residues.

The V gene is TRBV4-1, the J gene TRBJ2-2; maybe TRBD1 (5 bases). This CDR3 is built from 20 residues. Germline V gene lookup returns CDR1 MGHRA and CDR2 YSYEKL. Trimming removed 1 base at V and 6 bases at J, with 27 bases between. The CDR3 protein is CASSQVKKVGPAFYAGELFF. In DNA, the CDR3 is TGCGCCAGCAGCCAAGTTAAAAAGGTGGGGCCAGCTTTTTACGCCGGGGAGCTGTTTTTT.

The chain combines TRBV12-5 with TRBJ2-2; 8 bases line up with TRBD2. Germline CDR1 reads LGHNT; CDR2 reads FRNRAP. This CDR3 comprises 16 residues. V lost 1 base to trimming and J lost 1 base; unmatched junction nucleotides: 2. The CDR3 protein is CASGLAGRGNTGELFF. The CDR3 DNA reads as TGTGCTAGTGGTTTGGCCGGGAGGGGGAACACCGGGGAGCTGTTTTTT.

J is TRBJ1-2 and V is TRBV7-9, with D perhaps TRBD1 (5 bases). The germline V gene has CDR1 SEHNR and CDR2 FQNEAQ (reference sequence). The V end lost 5 bases, the J end lost 3 bases, and 19 bases lay between the germline ends. The CDR3 consists of 16 residues. This CDR3 reads CASSVNRGLRDYGYTF. For the CDR3, the DNA is TGTGCCAGCAGCGTAAACCGGGGACTGCGGGACTATGGCTACACCTTC.

This clone was seen a single time. The V and J genes are TRBV28 and TRBJ2-5; perhaps TRBD2 as D (5 bases). Germline V gives CDR1 MDHEN, CDR2 SYDVKM. V shed 0 bases and J shed 1 base, with 15 bases lying between them. The CDR3 sequence is 17 residues long. In DNA, the CDR3 is TGTGCCAGCAGTTTATGCGATGGCGGGCGTGCCCAAGAGACCCAGTACTTC. This encodes CASSLCDGGRAQETQYF.

The chain carries TRBV6-5 and TRBJ2-7; 10 positions match TRBD1. The ends lost 5 bases at V and 4 bases at J; junction bases unmatched: 8. Per germline, CDR1 MNHEY and CDR2 SVGAGI. CDR3 length: 15 residues. CDR3 amino acids: CASSTTRDRGYEQYF. The CDR3, as DNA: TGTGCCAGCAGTACTACCCGGGACAGGGGATACGAGCAGTACTTC.

This clone came up a few times. Here the CDR3 DNA reads TGTGCCAGCAGCCCAACCCCCCCCGTGATAGGGGATGAGGACACTGAAGCTTTCTTT. Translation gives CASSPTPPVIGDEDTEAFF. V gene TRBV14 combines with J gene TRBJ1-1; TRBD1 might be the D (5 bases). Trimming took 4 bases from V and 3 from J, leaving 27 bases between them. CDR3 length equals 19 residues. CDR1 and CDR2 from the germline V gene are SGHDN and FVKESK.

This chain links TRBV4-1 with TRBJ1-2; 7 nucleotides align to TRBD1. The CDR3 is made up of 19 amino acids. The V segment lost 2 bases and the J segment 4 bases; nucleotides outside the gene matches: 19. Per germline, CDR1 MGHRA and CDR2 YSYEKL. In DNA, the CDR3 is TGCGCCAGCAGCCAAAAAGGACGCGGGACAGCAAACGAGGGCTATGGCTACACCTTC. Amino acids: CASSQKGRGTANEGYGYTF.

This chain joins TRBV7-8 and TRBJ1-3, with a possible D match to TRBD1 (6 bases). The V end was cut by 5 bases, the J end by 4 bases, with 30 bases between. CDR1 SGHVS and CDR2 FQNEAQ come from the germline V gene. The CDR3 spans 20 residues. DNA of the CDR3: TGTGCCAGCAGCCGAGCCGGGGACATTAACCTTTCAAATGTGGGAAACACCATATATTTT. It is translated as CASSRAGDINLSNVGNTIYF.